The 22 T cell receptor beta chains below all came from one sample that was sequenced in a study of blood T cell repertoires in COVID-19 (dated by TCRdb to about 2020). Libraries were constructed by the immunoSEQ multiplex PCR assay. The table comes from immuneACCESS by way of TCRdb, which keeps in-frame sequences with V and J called. Part of the clones is missing from these tables; in studies checked, under half for an unresolved V gene and the rest for unknown reasons. The sample yields over 150,000 clones; about 83% were counted once. Of the sample, 10% to 13% is held by the ten largest clones. Material for sequencing was peripheral blood. These TCRs come from a woman in her sixties or seventies with COVID-19, enrolled during active disease.

This clone was counted a few times. This chain links TRBV24-1 with TRBJ1-4, with TRBD1 identical over 8 bases. Germline-derived CDR1 and CDR2 are KGHDR and SFDVKD. J was trimmed by 8 bases and V by 4 bases; bases with no gene match: 8. This CDR3 is built from 15 residues. DNA of the CDR3: TGTGCCACCAGTGAATCTACAGGGGGAGGCGAAAAACTGTTTTTT. This codes for CATSESTGGGEKLFF.

The chain is built from TRBV28 and TRBJ1-3; TRBD1 aligns across 10 bases. Near its end, the DNA agrees better with TRBJ2-2, so the J call may be wrong. The V gene's germline CDR1 is MDHEN and CDR2 SYDVKM. The CDR3 covers 16 residues. The CDR3 DNA reads as TGTGCCAGCAGTCTCCGACAGGGGGCTGTCACCGGGGAGCTGTTTTTT. Translating it yields CASSLRQGAVTGELFF.

The J gene is TRBJ1-6, the V gene TRBV6-5; unclear D gene. This CDR3 is 12 amino acids long. Germline-derived CDR1 and CDR2 are MNHEY and SVGAGI. Trimming took off 7 bases at V and 10 bases at J, with 11 bases between the two ends. CDR3 region: CASKKVGSPLHF. The CDR3 DNA is TGTGCCAGCAAAAAAGTGGGCTCACCCCTCCACTTT.

V usage is TRBV5-6 and J usage is TRBJ2-4; D is uncertain. Germline CDR1 and CDR2: SGHDT and YYEEEE. V was trimmed by 0 bases and J by 6 bases, leaving 16 bases between them. The CDR3 is 16 residues long. Here the CDR3 DNA reads TGTGCCAGCAGCTTGGTAGGTCGAGGTGATGGAAACATTCAGTACTTC. Residues: CASSLVGRGDGNIQYF.

CDR3 sequence (DNA): TGTGCCAGTAGTATGACAGGAGAGTACGTCTATGGCTACACCTTC. Its protein is CASSMTGEYVYGYTF. This sequence joins TRBV19 and TRBJ1-2; a possible D gene is TRBD1 (6 bases). Trimming took off 3 bases at V and 4 bases at J, with 15 bases between the two ends. This CDR3 has 15 amino acids. The V gene's germline CDR1 is LNHDA and CDR2 SQIVND (reference sequence).

The chain combines TRBV3-1 (or the pseudogene TRBV3-2) with TRBJ1-2; TRBD1 might be the D (5 bases). With 6 bases removed from V and 5 bases from J, the gap between germline ends came to 13 bases. CDR1 is LGHDT, CDR2 YNNKEL, per germline (reference sequence). The CDR3 runs to 13 residues. The CDR3 sequence is CASRMRTSYGYTF. The DNA for the CDR3 is TGTGCCAGCAGAATGCGGACAAGTTATGGCTACACCTTC.

V usage is TRBV7-2 and J usage is TRBJ1-5; possibly TRBD1 for D (6 bases). Germline CDR1 and CDR2: SGHTA and FQGNSA. This CDR3 contains 16 residues. Trimming cost V 5 bases and J 4 bases, with 18 bases left between them. The CDR3 reads CASSPNAGTINQPQHF. The CDR3 bases are TGTGCCAGCAGCCCTAATGCCGGGACAATTAATCAGCCCCAGCATTTT.

V gene TRBV10-1 combines with J gene TRBJ1-2, with D possibly TRBD1 on 6 matching bases. V lost 3 bases and J 0 bases, leaving 17 bases between the germline ends. This CDR3 contains 17 residues. Germline CDR1 reads WNHNN; CDR2 reads SYGVQD (reference sequence). The CDR3: CASSDLRGPPTNYGYTF. CDR3 coding DNA: TGCGCCAGCAGTGACCTCAGGGGACCTCCTACTAACTATGGCTACACCTTC.

This clone was seen just once. The CDR3 DNA follows: TGTGCCAGCAGCTTAGGGGCGGAGACCCAGTACTTC. Translating it yields CASSLGAETQYF. V is TRBV6-6 and J is TRBJ2-5; TRBD1 is a possible D gene (5 bases). This CDR3 is built from 12 residues. Germline V CDR1 and CDR2: MNHNY, SVGAGI (reference sequence). Trimming removed 6 bases from V and 5 bases from J, with 10 bases in between.

This clone occurred once. The chain links TRBV14 to TRBJ2-2, with 7 bases matching TRBD1. The CDR3 runs to 16 residues. Germline lookup yields CDR1 SGHDN and CDR2 FVKESK. The ends lost 4 bases at V and 5 bases at J; junction bases unmatched: 10. The CDR3 spells CASSRTQGQRTGELFF. The CDR3, as DNA: TGTGCCAGCAGCCGAACACAGGGGCAAAGGACCGGGGAGCTGTTTTTT.

The chain combines TRBV2 with TRBJ1-1; D is ambiguous. CDR1 SNHLY and CDR2 FYNNEI come from the germline V gene. Trimming stripped 7 bases from V and 3 bases from J, with 15 bases between. This CDR3 spans 14 amino acids. In nucleotides, the CDR3 is TGTGCCAGCACCCGGTCGAGGAAGGACACTGAAGCTTTCTTT. This gives the protein CASTRSRKDTEAFF.

This clone was detected a few times. The J gene is TRBJ2-2, the V gene TRBV19; a possible D gene is TRBD2 (5 bases). The germline V gene encodes CDR1 LNHDA and CDR2 SQIVND (reference sequence). Trimming left V 5 bases short and J 4 bases short, with 11 bases between. The CDR3 extends over 14 amino acids. The CDR3 DNA reads as TGTGCCAGTAGTCCACTAGTGAGCACCGGGGAGCTGTTTTTT. Translated, it gives CASSPLVSTGELFF.

The chain recombines TRBV6-5 with TRBJ1-1; unclear D gene. The CDR3 covers 15 residues. The ends were cut back, 8 bases at V and 1 base at J, with 17 bases in the middle. CDR1 is MNHEY and CDR2 is SVGAGI in the germline V gene. CDR3 sequence: CASLTRRGQNTEAFF. The CDR3 nucleotides are TGTGCCAGCCTCACCAGACGAGGCCAGAACACTGAAGCTTTCTTT.

A single count supports this clone. The chain combines TRBV7-9 with TRBJ2-2; TRBD1 is a possible D gene (5 bases). Germline CDR1 reads SEHNR; CDR2 reads FQNEAQ (reference sequence). The CDR3 runs 15 residues. V lost 1 base, J lost 4 bases, and 10 bases lay in between. The CDR3, as DNA: TGTGCCAGCAGCTTAGATCAGGGATCCACCGGGGAGCTGTTTTTT. Residues: CASSLDQGSTGELFF.

This chain connects TRBV6-1 to TRBJ2-5, with D possibly TRBD1 on 5 matching bases. Trimming removed 1 base at V and 4 bases at J, with 10 bases between. The germline gives CDR1 MNHNS, CDR2 SASEGT. The CDR3 covers 14 residues. This CDR3 reads CASSEVRARETQYF. CDR3 sequence (DNA): TGTGCCAGCAGTGAAGTCAGGGCGCGAGAGACCCAGTACTTC.

This chain joins TRBV5-1 and TRBJ1-4; TRBD1 matches 7 bases. The J segment lost 4 bases and the V segment lost 5 bases, leaving 5 bases of the junction unmatched. The length of the CDR3 is 14 residues. CDR1 is SGHRS, CDR2 YFSETQ, per germline. CDR3 in DNA: TGCGCCAGCAGTCGGGACAGAGTTAATGAAAAACTGTTTTTT. Encoded protein: CASSRDRVNEKLFF.

This sequence joins TRBV7-9 and TRBJ1-2; no clear D. The CDR3 loop spans 16 amino acids. V gave up 0 bases and J gave up 2 bases, with 13 bases separating them. Germline loops: CDR1 SEHNR, CDR2 FQNEAQ (reference sequence). The CDR3 coding sequence is TGTGCCAGCAGCTTAGCCTTGGGCAGAAACAACTATGGCTACACCTTC. This gives the protein CASSLALGRNNYGYTF.

The CDR3 protein is CASSPMGQGRGYTF. As DNA, the CDR3 is TGTGCCAGCAGTCCAATGGGACAGGGAAGGGGCTACACCTTC. This chain connects TRBV2 to TRBJ1-2; 9 bases fit TRBD1. The germline gives CDR1 SNHLY, CDR2 FYNNEI. The CDR3 runs to 14 residues. With V trimmed by 5 bases and J by 8 bases, 9 bases remained unmatched.

This rearrangement joins TRBV2 to TRBJ1-3, with D uncertain. CDR1 is SNHLY, CDR2 FYNNEI, per germline. The V and J ends lost 4 bases and 4 bases respectively, with 14 bases between them. This CDR3 contains 15 residues. This chain's CDR3 is CASSAVRTLGNTIYF. CDR3 coding DNA: TGTGCCAGCAGTGCGGTGCGCACTTTAGGAAACACCATATATTTT.

This rearrangement joins TRBV6-5 to TRBJ2-7, with 11 bases fitting TRBD2. V trimming: 6 bases; J trimming: 0 bases; junction bases outside the gene matches: 4. Per the germline V gene, CDR1 is MNHEY and CDR2 is SVGAGI. The CDR3 consists of 15 residues. CDR3 sequence reads: CASRVTSGDSYEQYF. The CDR3 nucleotides are TGTGCCAGCAGGGTGACTAGCGGGGACTCCTACGAGCAGTACTTC.

The chain has TRBV15 and TRBJ1-5; TRBD1 is a possible D gene (5 bases). Germline V gene sequence: CDR1 LNHNV, CDR2 YYDKDF (reference sequence). The CDR3 has 17 residues. With 0 bases removed from V and 4 bases from J, the gap between germline ends came to 16 bases. The CDR3 DNA reads as TGTGCCACCAGCAGAGATCTCAGGGCGGCCGAAAATCAGCCCCAGCATTTT. It is translated as CATSRDLRAAENQPQHF.

The rearrangement uses TRBV19 and TRBJ1-5, with no clear D. The germline CDR1 and CDR2 sequences are LNHDA and SQIVND (reference sequence). CDR3 length: 15 residues. The V end was cut by 1 base, the J end by 7 bases, with 14 bases between. CDR3 in amino acids: CASSIGVTAGQPQHF. CDR3 DNA sequence: TGTGCCAGTAGTATAGGTGTCACGGCGGGGCAGCCCCAGCATTTT.